These T cell receptor beta chains were read from a single sample in a study of beta chain features in type 1 diabetes. The method was immunoSEQ multiplex PCR; TCRdb's version includes in-frame clones alone and lacks a portion of them. The sample carries under 950,000 clones, under 20% recorded once. Material for sequencing was naive CD4+ T cells from blood. These receptors all come from a woman aged 18-29 years in good health. The CDR3 runs from the conserved cysteine through the conserved F or W. Fields, in order: J gene, V gene, clone size, D gene, CDR3 DNA, CDR3 protein. D genes are given only for firm matches. The size field is filled for only some rows; it gives once, few, many or a size class.

J gene: TRBJ2-7; V gene: TRBV7-8; clone size: few; D gene: TRBD1; CDR3 DNA: TGTGCCAGCAGCTTAGCGGGGGACAGGGGCTACGAGCAGTACTTC; CDR3 protein: CASSLAGDRGYEQYF
J gene: TRBJ2-5; V gene: TRBV28; clone size: few; D gene: TRBD1; CDR3 DNA: TGTGCCAGCAGCCGGACAGGGGTAATGGAGACCCAGTACTTC; CDR3 protein: CASSRTGVMETQYF
J gene: TRBJ2-1; V gene: TRBV10-2; clone size: -; D gene: TRBD2; CDR3 DNA: TGCGCCAGCAGTGAGGAGGGCGGGAGGGGATACAATGAGCAGTTCTTC; CDR3 protein: CASSEEGGRGYNEQFF
J gene: TRBJ1-5; V gene: TRBV11-2; clone size: few; D gene: -; CDR3 DNA: TGTGCCAGCAGCCCCAACCCGTATGGCAATCAGCCCCAGCATTTT; CDR3 protein: CASSPNPYGNQPQHF
J gene: TRBJ2-7; V gene: TRBV27; clone size: -; D gene: -; CDR3 DNA: TGTGCCAGCAGTTCCTTAGGAGGGAGGTCGGAGGGCTACGAGCAGTACTTC; CDR3 protein: CASSSLGGRSEGYEQYF
J gene: TRBJ2-1; V gene: TRBV19; clone size: -; D gene: -; CDR3 DNA: TGTGCCAGTACCCCCAGGGCGGGAGACAGGAATGAGCAGTTCTTC; CDR3 protein: CASTPRAGDRNEQFF
J gene: TRBJ1-5; V gene: TRBV6-1; clone size: -; D gene: TRBD1; CDR3 DNA: TGTGCCAGCAGTGAACTCCGGGACAGTCTAGAGCCCCAGCATTTT; CDR3 protein: CASSELRDSLEPQHF
J gene: TRBJ2-3; V gene: TRBV7-2; clone size: few; D gene: TRBD2; CDR3 DNA: TGTGCCAGCAGCTTACTCTCCGCATCCGCCAGCGGGAGCGCGAATACGCAGTATTTT; CDR3 protein: CASSLLSASASGSANTQYF
J gene: TRBJ2-1; V gene: TRBV18; clone size: few; D gene: -; CDR3 DNA: TGTGCCAGCTCACCACTCGCGAGCTGGGGTGAGCAGTTCTTC; CDR3 protein: CASSPLASWGEQFF
J gene: TRBJ1-5; V gene: TRBV6-5; clone size: -; D gene: TRBD1; CDR3 DNA: TGTGCCAGCAGTCTCGACAGGGATCAGCCCCAGCATTTT; CDR3 protein: CASSLDRDQPQHF
J gene: TRBJ2-7; V gene: TRBV14; clone size: -; D gene: -; CDR3 DNA: TGTGCCAGCTCTAACCGCTACGAGCAGTACTTC; CDR3 protein: CASSNRYEQYF
J gene: TRBJ2-4; V gene: TRBV4-1; clone size: few; D gene: -; CDR3 DNA: TGCGCCAGCAGCCAAGATCAAGGTAGCTGGAACATTCAGTACTTC; CDR3 protein: CASSQDQGSWNIQYF
J gene: TRBJ2-1; V gene: TRBV21-1; clone size: -; D gene: -; CDR3 DNA: TGTGCCAGCAGCATTCCGGGTTCTTACAATGAGCAGTTCTTC; CDR3 protein: CASSIPGSYNEQFF
J gene: TRBJ2-1; V gene: TRBV9; clone size: few; D gene: -; CDR3 DNA: TGTGCCAGCAGCGTACTAGCAGACTCCTACAATGAGCAGTTCTTC; CDR3 protein: CASSVLADSYNEQFF
J gene: TRBJ2-7; V gene: TRBV4-2; clone size: -; D gene: -; CDR3 DNA: TGTGCCAGCAGCCCCCCCGGGGGCGGGAGTGCCTACGAGCAGTACTTC; CDR3 protein: CASSPPGGGSAYEQYF
J gene: TRBJ2-1; V gene: TRBV4-1; clone size: few; D gene: TRBD1; CDR3 DNA: TGCGCCAGCAGCCATTCTACAGCCGGACAGGGCTTGAATGAGCAGTTCTTC; CDR3 protein: CASSHSTAGQGLNEQFF
J gene: TRBJ2-7; V gene: TRBV25-1; clone size: -; D gene: -; CDR3 DNA: TGTGCCAGCAGCACGTGGGGGTCCTACGAGCAGTACTTC; CDR3 protein: CASSTWGSYEQYF
J gene: TRBJ2-5; V gene: TRBV9; clone size: few; D gene: TRBD1; CDR3 DNA: TGTGCCAGCAGCGGGGGACAGGGTGACCAAGAGACCCAGTACTTC; CDR3 protein: CASSGGQGDQETQYF
J gene: TRBJ1-1; V gene: TRBV11-2; clone size: -; D gene: -; CDR3 DNA: TGTGCCAGCAGGCCTGGGGGGTGGAACACTGAAGCTTTCTTT; CDR3 protein: CASRPGGWNTEAFF
J gene: TRBJ2-3; V gene: TRBV7-6; clone size: few; D gene: -; CDR3 DNA: TGTGCCAGCAGCTTAGGGGTGGGGGCAGATACGCAGTATTTT; CDR3 protein: CASSLGVGADTQYF
J gene: TRBJ1-1; V gene: TRBV4-2; clone size: -; D gene: TRBD1; CDR3 DNA: TGTGCCAGCAGCCAAGGAGGGGGCTTGAACACTGAAGCTTTCTTT; CDR3 protein: CASSQGGGLNTEAFF
J gene: TRBJ1-2; V gene: TRBV27; clone size: -; D gene: TRBD1; CDR3 DNA: TGTGCCAGCAGAAGACCAGGGACAGCCTATGGCTACACCTTC; CDR3 protein: CASRRPGTAYGYTF
J gene: TRBJ2-2; V gene: TRBV11-2; clone size: few; D gene: -; CDR3 DNA: TGTGCCAGCAGCTTAGATTTTCGCACCGGGGAGCTGTTTTTT; CDR3 protein: CASSLDFRTGELFF
J gene: TRBJ2-5; V gene: TRBV2; clone size: -; D gene: -; CDR3 DNA: TGTGCCAGCAGGGACTACCAAGAGACCCAGTACTTC; CDR3 protein: CASRDYQETQYF
J gene: TRBJ1-4; V gene: TRBV6-6; clone size: few; D gene: TRBD1; CDR3 DNA: TGTGCCAGCCGGCATGGGACAGGGAATGAAAAACTGTTTTTT; CDR3 protein: CASRHGTGNEKLFF
J gene: TRBJ1-5; V gene: TRBV7-9; clone size: -; D gene: -; CDR3 DNA: TGTGCCAGCAGCACAGGGCCCAATCAGCCCCAGCATTTT; CDR3 protein: CASSTGPNQPQHF
J gene: TRBJ1-5; V gene: TRBV5-8; clone size: -; D gene: -; CDR3 DNA: TGTGCCAGCAGCTCCGGGACACTTGATCAGCCCCAGCATTTT; CDR3 protein: CASSSGTLDQPQHF
J gene: TRBJ2-1; V gene: TRBV6-5; clone size: -; D gene: TRBD2; CDR3 DNA: TGTGCCAGCAGTTACGGCGGGAGCGATGAGCAGTTCTTC; CDR3 protein: CASSYGGSDEQFF
J gene: TRBJ2-2; V gene: TRBV9; clone size: -; D gene: -; CDR3 DNA: TGTGCCAGCAGCGTAGATCCCGGGGAGCTGTTTTTT; CDR3 protein: CASSVDPGELFF
J gene: TRBJ2-2; V gene: TRBV9; clone size: few; D gene: -; CDR3 DNA: TGTGCCAGCAGCGTAGTTCAGAACACCGGGGAGCTGTTTTTT; CDR3 protein: CASSVVQNTGELFF
J gene: TRBJ1-1; V gene: TRBV5-1; clone size: few; D gene: -; CDR3 DNA: TGCGCCAGCAGCTTGGCTGGGGGCCCCACTGAAGCTTTCTTT; CDR3 protein: CASSLAGGPTEAFF
J gene: TRBJ2-7; V gene: TRBV28; clone size: -; D gene: -; CDR3 DNA: TGTGCCAGCAGTTTGGGTACAGCTAATACCTACGAGCAGTACTTC; CDR3 protein: CASSLGTANTYEQYF
J gene: TRBJ2-7; V gene: TRBV6-5; clone size: few; D gene: -; CDR3 DNA: TGTGCCAGCAGTTATCTGCGGAGCTCCTACGAGCAGTACTTC; CDR3 protein: CASSYLRSSYEQYF
J gene: TRBJ2-7; V gene: TRBV28; clone size: -; D gene: TRBD2; CDR3 DNA: TGTGCCAGCAGTTTCGGGACTAGCGGAACCTACGAGCAGTACTTC; CDR3 protein: CASSFGTSGTYEQYF
J gene: TRBJ2-5; V gene: TRBV7-2; clone size: few; D gene: TRBD1; CDR3 DNA: TGTGCCAGCAGCCCCACCGGGACAGGGAGTGAGACCCAGTACTTC; CDR3 protein: CASSPTGTGSETQYF
J gene: TRBJ2-7; V gene: TRBV5-1; clone size: -; D gene: -; CDR3 DNA: TGCGCCAGCAGCTTGGACGGCGGCGAGCAGTACTTC; CDR3 protein: CASSLDGGEQYF
J gene: TRBJ2-5; V gene: TRBV5-4; clone size: -; D gene: -; CDR3 DNA: TGTGCCAGCAGCCAATCCTCAGCGCCGGGGGAGACCCAGTACTTC; CDR3 protein: CASSQSSAPGETQYF
J gene: TRBJ2-5; V gene: TRBV7-6; clone size: few; D gene: -; CDR3 DNA: TGTGCCAGCAGCTTACGTTCAATCTTCCCAGAAGAGACCCAGTACTTC; CDR3 protein: CASSLRSIFPEETQYF
J gene: TRBJ2-2; V gene: TRBV28; clone size: -; D gene: -; CDR3 DNA: TGTGCCAGCACCTCTCGGGGGTTGTCCGGGGAGCTGTTTTTT; CDR3 protein: CASTSRGLSGELFF
J gene: TRBJ2-7; V gene: TRBV6-6; clone size: -; D gene: TRBD2; CDR3 DNA: TGTGCCAGCACTAGAAGCGGGACCCCCTACGAGCAGTACTTC; CDR3 protein: CASTRSGTPYEQYF
J gene: TRBJ1-1; V gene: TRBV28; clone size: -; D gene: -; CDR3 DNA: TGTGCCAGTGTAGGCGGAATGAACACTGAAGCTTTCTTT; CDR3 protein: CASVGGMNTEAFF
J gene: TRBJ2-7; V gene: TRBV19; clone size: few; D gene: -; CDR3 DNA: -; CDR3 protein: CASSTSGEQYF
J gene: TRBJ1-4; V gene: TRBV7-2; clone size: few; D gene: TRBD1; CDR3 DNA: TGTGCCAGCAGCTTAAGTTCGGGACAGACCGGTGAAAAACTGTTTTTT; CDR3 protein: CASSLSSGQTGEKLFF
J gene: TRBJ1-3; V gene: TRBV7-9; clone size: few; D gene: TRBD1; CDR3 DNA: TGTGCCAGCAGCTCAGACAGGGGCCTAAACACCATATATTTT; CDR3 protein: CASSSDRGLNTIYF
J gene: TRBJ2-3; V gene: TRBV4-1; clone size: -; D gene: TRBD2; CDR3 DNA: TGCGCCAGCGACTCGACGGGACTAGACACAGATACGCAGTATTTT; CDR3 protein: CASDSTGLDTDTQYF
J gene: TRBJ2-1; V gene: TRBV11-2; clone size: few; D gene: TRBD2; CDR3 DNA: TGTGCCAGCAGGCTCGGACTAGCCAATGAGCAGTTCTTC; CDR3 protein: CASRLGLANEQFF
J gene: TRBJ1-2; V gene: TRBV7-2; clone size: -; D gene: -; CDR3 DNA: TGTGCCAGCAGCCCACTCGCGGGTAGGGGCTATGGCTACACCTTC; CDR3 protein: CASSPLAGRGYGYTF
J gene: TRBJ1-5; V gene: TRBV2; clone size: -; D gene: TRBD1; CDR3 DNA: TGTGCCAGCAGGTCGGACAGGGGGTATCAGCCCCAGCATTTT; CDR3 protein: CASRSDRGYQPQHF
J gene: TRBJ2-1; V gene: TRBV7-7; clone size: -; D gene: -; CDR3 DNA: TGTGCTAGCAGCCTCAGGGGTGGCTCCTACAATGAGCAGTTCTTC; CDR3 protein: CASSLRGGSYNEQFF
J gene: TRBJ2-5; V gene: TRBV5-1; clone size: -; D gene: TRBD1; CDR3 DNA: TGCGCCAGCAGCTTCTTGTCAGGGGGCCTAGGGACCCAGTACTTC; CDR3 protein: CASSFLSGGLGTQYF
J gene: TRBJ1-5; V gene: TRBV10-3; clone size: -; D gene: -; CDR3 DNA: TGTGCCATCAGTGATCACAATCAGCCCCAGCATTTT; CDR3 protein: CAISDHNQPQHF
J gene: TRBJ2-7; V gene: TRBV5-6; clone size: few; D gene: TRBD2; CDR3 DNA: TGTGCCAGCAAGTCGGGACTAGCGATTTCCTACGAGCAGTACTTC; CDR3 protein: CASKSGLAISYEQYF
J gene: TRBJ2-7; V gene: TRBV28; clone size: -; D gene: -; CDR3 DNA: TGTGCCAGCAGTTTAGCCGGGCCGTCAAGCTACGAGCAGTACTTC; CDR3 protein: CASSLAGPSSYEQYF
J gene: TRBJ2-3; V gene: TRBV5-1; clone size: few; D gene: TRBD2; CDR3 DNA: TGCGCCAGCAGCTCGACTAGCGGGAGGGCCGGCACGCAGTATTTT; CDR3 protein: CASSSTSGRAGTQYF
J gene: TRBJ2-7; V gene: TRBV4-2; clone size: -; D gene: TRBD2; CDR3 DNA: TGTGCCAGCAGCCAAGATGGGACTAGGCTCTACGAGCAGTACTTC; CDR3 protein: CASSQDGTRLYEQYF
J gene: TRBJ2-7; V gene: TRBV6-1; clone size: -; D gene: -; CDR3 DNA: TGTGCCATCAGTGTTCAGAACGATCCTTTCCACGAGCAGTACTTC; CDR3 protein: CAISVQNDPFHEQYF
J gene: TRBJ2-3; V gene: TRBV6-1; clone size: -; D gene: -; CDR3 DNA: TGTGCCAGCAGGCCGACAGCCACAGATACGCAGTATTTT; CDR3 protein: CASRPTATDTQYF